Shown below are 17 T cell receptor beta chains from a single sample sequenced in a study of T cell changes during pregnancy in multiple sclerosis (dated by TCRdb to between 2018 and 2020). Preparation of the library involved the immunoSEQ multiplex PCR assay. Entries here come from immuneACCESS through TCRdb and include only in-frame sequences with V and J called. Some clones fail to appear in such tables; in the studies checked, an unresolved V gene covers under half of the shortfall, and the cause of the remainder is unknown. The sample contains 15,000 to 17,000 clones, 75% to 85% of them found a single time. The ten largest clones capture roughly 17% of the sample. Sequenced here: CD8+ T cells from peripheral blood mononuclear cells, sampled after pregnancy. The receptors come from a female donor in good health, enrolled as a control in a pregnancy study.

The chain uses TRBV10-3 and TRBJ1-2, with 11 bases that match TRBD1. After removal of 0 bases from V and 4 bases from J, the junction contained 7 bases not matched to a gene. CDR3 length equals 17 residues. Germline-derived CDR1 and CDR2 are ENHRY and SYGVKD. As DNA, the CDR3 is TGTGCCATCAGTGAGTCCTGGACAGGGGGCACCAGCTATGGCTACACCTTC. Translated, it gives CAISESWTGGTSYGYTF.

This rearrangement joins TRBV6-5 to TRBJ2-7, with TRBD1 as a possible D gene (6 bases). This CDR3 contains 15 residues. V lost 5 bases to trimming and J lost 0 bases, with 14 bases between them. Germline CDR1 and CDR2: MNHEY and SVGAGI. This CDR3 is CASSNPGTSSYEQYF. The CDR3 coding sequence is TGTGCCAGCAGTAACCCCGGGACATCCTCCTACGAGCAGTACTTC.

The V call is TRBV19, the J call TRBJ1-1; D is undetermined. The CDR3 runs 13 residues. V was clipped by 4 bases and J by 2 bases, with 8 bases between them. Per the germline V gene, CDR1 is LNHDA and CDR2 is SQIVND (reference sequence). The CDR3 protein is CASSTTINTEAFF. Here the CDR3 DNA reads TGTGCCAGTAGTACGACTATTAACACTGAAGCTTTCTTT.

The chain recombines TRBV9 with TRBJ2-3; weak D call: TRBD2 (5 bases). The V gene lost 0 bases and the J gene lost 0 bases, with 11 bases spanning the gap. Germline V lookup: CDR1 SGDLS, CDR2 YYNGEE. CDR3 length: 16 amino acids. The CDR3 spells CASSVAYSGSTDTQYF. CDR3 DNA sequence: TGTGCCAGCAGCGTAGCTTACAGCGGTAGCACAGATACGCAGTATTTT. The full variable domain, in which reference TRBV9 and TRBJ2-3 provide the parts outside the CDR3, is DSGVTQTPKHLITATGQRVTLRCSPRSGDLSVYWYQQSLDQGLQFLIQYYNGEERAKGNILERFSAQQFPDLHSELNLSSLELGDSALYFCASSVAYSGSTDTQYFGPGTRLTVL.

The gene calls are TRBV6-5 and TRBJ1-5; 8 bases align to TRBD1. The CDR3 consists of 15 residues. J gave up 2 bases and V 4 bases, and 4 bases lay outside the gene matches. Per germline, CDR1 MNHEY and CDR2 SVGAGI. CDR3 residues: CASSSLQGGNQPQHF. The CDR3 DNA is TGTGCCAGCAGTTCTTTACAGGGGGGCAATCAGCCCCAGCATTTT.

The chain combines TRBV6-5 with TRBJ1-3; 7 bases align to TRBD1. J was trimmed by 3 bases and V by 6 bases; bases with no gene match: 5. The CDR3 loop spans 14 amino acids. The germline V gene encodes CDR1 MNHEY and CDR2 SVGAGI. The CDR3 spells CASRTGDSGNTIYF. The CDR3 nucleotides read TGTGCCAGCAGGACCGGGGACAGTGGAAACACCATATATTTT.

The chain is built from TRBV2 and TRBJ1-1; weak D call: TRBD1 (5 bases). Trimming pared 8 bases from V and 3 bases from J, leaving 7 bases between. The length of the CDR3 is 11 residues. Germline CDR1 and CDR2: SNHLY and FYNNEI. The CDR3: CASGGDTEAFF. CDR3 sequence (DNA): TGTGCCAGCGGAGGGGACACTGAAGCTTTCTTT.

This clone appeared a single time. The J gene is TRBJ2-7, the V gene TRBV5-4; D gene uncertain. Germline V gene sequence: CDR1 SGHNT, CDR2 YYREEE (reference sequence). The CDR3 loop spans 17 amino acids. Trimming pared 4 bases from V and 5 bases from J, leaving 25 bases between. CDR3 nucleotides: TGTGCCAGCAGCCAAAGTTCTGCGGAACAAATGATACACGAGCAGTACTTC. Protein: CASSQSSAEQMIHEQYF.

CDR3 amino acids: CASSQERSGASYEQYF. The CDR3 DNA follows: TGCGCCAGCAGCCAAGAGAGGTCAGGGGCCTCCTACGAGCAGTACTTC. J is TRBJ2-7 and V is TRBV4-3; possibly TRBD1 for D (6 bases). CDR1 is LGHNA, CDR2 YSLEER, per germline. V dropped 0 bases and J dropped 0 bases, with 12 bases sitting between them. The CDR3 contains 16 residues.

J is TRBJ2-1 and V is TRBV9; 9 bases are shared with TRBD2. The V and J ends lost 3 bases and 4 bases, in that order; junction bases with no gene match: 5. Germline V gives CDR1 SGDLS, CDR2 YYNGEE. This CDR3 is 15 amino acids long. DNA for the CDR3: TGTGCCAGCAGCGCTAGCGGGACGAGATACAATGAGCAGTTCTTC. It codes for CASSASGTRYNEQFF.

This chain uses TRBV6-1 with TRBJ1-3, with no clear D. This CDR3 has 15 residues. Germline CDR1 MNHNS, CDR2 SASEGT. V lost 3 bases to trimming and J lost 0 bases, with 9 bases between them. This CDR3 is CASSDYESSGNTIYF. CDR3 DNA sequence: TGTGCCAGCAGTGATTACGAGAGCTCTGGAAACACCATATATTTT.

The V and J genes are TRBV6-4 and TRBJ2-1; D remains ambiguous. V was clipped by 0 bases and J by 13 bases, with 22 bases between them. Germline V gene data show CDR1 as MRHNA and CDR2 as SNTAGT. The length of the CDR3 is 16 residues. The CDR3 is CASSDSIGLQSLPQFF. In DNA form, the CDR3 reads TGTGCCAGCAGTGACTCGATTGGTTTGCAGTCCTTACCCCAGTTCTTC.

The rearrangement uses TRBV7-3 and TRBJ2-3; 9 bases match TRBD1. Per the germline V gene, CDR1 is SGHTA and CDR2 is FQGTGA. The CDR3 consists of 15 residues. Unmatched junction bases numbered 6, after V lost 2 bases and J lost 6 bases. The CDR3 is CASSLGTGRFDTQYF. The CDR3 DNA is TGTGCCAGCAGCTTAGGGACAGGGAGGTTTGATACGCAGTATTTT.

V gene TRBV6-5 combines with J gene TRBJ2-7, with D possibly TRBD2 on 5 matching bases. V dropped 2 bases and J dropped 0 bases, with 14 bases sitting between them. This CDR3 comprises 16 residues. Per the germline V gene, CDR1 is MNHEY and CDR2 is SVGAGI. As DNA, the CDR3 is TGTGCCAGCAGTTACAACCCCGGGGATAGCTCCTACGAGCAGTACTTC. Translation: CASSYNPGDSSYEQYF.

This rearrangement joins TRBV5-6 to TRBJ1-6, with D possibly matching TRBD1 (6 bases). CDR1 is SGHDT, CDR2 YYEEEE, per germline. Trimming took off 0 bases at V and 7 bases at J, with 11 bases between the two ends. The CDR3 has 15 residues. The CDR3 sequence is CASSLVAGENSPLHF. CDR3 in DNA: TGTGCCAGCAGCTTGGTGGCAGGGGAGAATTCACCCCTCCACTTT.

The chain uses TRBV28 and TRBJ2-7, with D possibly TRBD1 on 5 matching bases. Trimming left V 4 bases short and J 5 bases short, with 15 bases between. In germline, CDR1 is MDHEN, CDR2 SYDVKM. The CDR3 length is 14 residues. CDR3 sequence (DNA): TGTGCCAGCAGTTCTAGGACAAGGGAAGACGAGCAGTACTTC. Its translation is CASSSRTREDEQYF.

The chain recombines TRBV11-2 with TRBJ2-5; TRBD2 is a possible D gene (6 bases). The CDR3 runs 12 residues. V was trimmed by 7 bases and J by 5 bases, leaving 11 bases between them. Germline values: CDR1 SGHAT, CDR2 FQNNGV. The CDR3: CASMGGSETQYF. CDR3 nucleotides: TGTGCCAGCATGGGGGGTAGTGAGACCCAGTACTTC.